The 9 T cell receptor beta chains below come from one sample, sequenced in a study of OX40 agonist ivuxolimab in advanced cancers. The protocol was immunoSEQ multiplex PCR, while the TCRdb copy is restricted to in-frame clones and leaves out a portion. The sample holds 30,000 to 40,000 clones, more than 85% seen once. The sequenced sample was CD4+ or CD8+ T cells sorted from blood, obtained in a trial of the OX40 agonist ivuxolimab. These receptor sequences come from an adult with an advanced solid tumor such as melanoma, head and neck, liver or kidney cancer.

This clone was detected a few times. The CDR3 nucleotides read TGTGCCAGCAGCGTAGGTATGGGGAGCGGGGAGCTGTTTTTT. It is translated as CASSVGMGSGELFF. The chain links TRBV9 to TRBJ2-2, with D possibly TRBD2 on 5 matching bases. The CDR3 loop spans 14 amino acids. Germline V gene lookup returns CDR1 SGDLS and CDR2 YYNGEE. Trimming removed 0 bases from V and 7 bases from J, with 10 bases in between.

The CDR3 here is CASSERGGTGELFF. The CDR3 coding sequence is TGTGCCAGCAGTGAGCGGGGGGGCACCGGGGAGCTGTTTTTT. The chain joins TRBV6-4 to TRBJ2-2; TRBD2 aligns across 9 bases. The V gene's germline CDR1 is MRHNA and CDR2 SNTAGT. V was clipped by 3 bases and J by 4 bases; unmatched bases: 0. This CDR3 comprises 14 residues.

The chain joins TRBV29-1 to TRBJ2-1, with 11 bases fitting TRBD2. CDR1 is SQVTM and CDR2 is ANQGSEA in the germline V gene. J gave up 7 bases and V 3 bases, and 5 bases lay outside the gene matches. This CDR3 is 14 amino acids long. The CDR3 loop is CSVEPSGGNNEQFF. The DNA for the CDR3 is TGCAGCGTTGAGCCTAGCGGGGGGAATAATGAGCAGTTCTTC.

The chain links TRBV12-5 to TRBJ2-7, with a weak D call TRBD2 (6 bases). Trimming took 0 bases from V and 4 from J, leaving 13 bases between them. The CDR3 covers 15 residues. CDR1 is LGHNT and CDR2 is FRNRAP in the germline V gene. Here the CDR3 reads CASGLVLGGFYEQYF. CDR3 nucleotides: TGTGCTAGTGGTTTGGTCCTCGGAGGGTTTTACGAGCAGTACTTC.

The chain carries TRBV5-6 and TRBJ1-4, with 7 bases lining up with TRBD1. The V segment lost 3 bases and the J segment 0 bases; nucleotides outside the gene matches: 2. Germline V gene data show CDR1 as SGHDT and CDR2 as YYEEEE. This CDR3 has 15 amino acids. The CDR3 loop is CASSSDRATNEKLFF. The DNA for the CDR3 is TGTGCCAGCAGCTCTGACAGGGCAACTAATGAAAAACTGTTTTTT.

This chain links TRBV15 with TRBJ1-2; D gene ambiguous. The germline V and J ends were trimmed by 0 bases and 8 bases, with 19 bases remaining between them. Germline values: CDR1 LNHNV, CDR2 YYDKDF (reference sequence). The CDR3 covers 16 residues. The CDR3 here is CATSRDLLGLAEGYTF. The CDR3 DNA reads as TGTGCCACCAGCAGAGACCTCTTAGGACTGGCAGAAGGCTACACCTTC. The full variable domain, its missing parts supplied by reference TRBV15 and TRBJ1-2, is DAMVIQNPRYQVTQFGKPVTLSCSQTLNHNVMYWYQQKSSQAPKLLFHYYDKDFNNEADTPDNFQSRRPNTSFCFLDIRSPGLGDTAMYLCATSRDLLGLAEGYTFGSGTRLTVV.

The gene calls are TRBV9 and TRBJ2-7; TRBD2 aligns across 13 bases. This CDR3 is built from 16 residues. Germline trimming cut 3 bases from V and 5 bases from J; bases unmatched to any gene: 8. Germline CDR1 is SGDLS and CDR2 is YYNGEE. The CDR3 nucleotides are TGTGCCAGCAGCGACCGACTAGCGGGGGGAATCGACGAGCAGTACTTC. Residues: CASSDRLAGGIDEQYF.

J is TRBJ1-5 and V is TRBV7-9, with TRBD1 matching 7 bases. This CDR3 spans 13 amino acids. Trimming at V came to 5 bases and at J to 6 bases, leaving 4 bases not matched to a gene. Germline V lookup: CDR1 SEHNR, CDR2 FQNEAQ (reference sequence). The CDR3 nucleotides are TGTGCCAGCAGCCCGTGGGACAGTCAGCCCCAGCATTTT. Its translation: CASSPWDSQPQHF.

The chain employs TRBV9 and TRBJ2-1; D possibly corresponds to TRBD2 (6 bases). The CDR3 runs to 15 residues. Trimming removed 4 bases at V and 4 bases at J, with 15 bases between. Germline V gene lookup returns CDR1 SGDLS and CDR2 YYNGEE. The CDR3 sequence: CASSTTTGSYNEQFF. DNA for the CDR3: TGTGCCAGCAGCACCACAACCGGGAGTTACAATGAGCAGTTCTTC.